Listed below are T cell receptor beta chains from one sample, sequenced in a study of Ad26.COV2.S vaccination and SARS-CoV-2 variants. Using immunoSEQ multiplex PCR, the repertoire was profiled, and TCRdb retains in-frame clones only, with some absent. Altogether 410,000 or so clones are present, 92% being singletons, with the ten largest covering around 1.8%. The sample here was peripheral blood, taken in a trial of Ad26.COV2.S vaccine versus placebo. These receptors were obtained from a person between 18 and 65 years old who received the Ad26.COV2.S COVID-19 vaccine or a placebo. CDR3s include the opening cysteine and the closing phenylalanine or tryptophan. A D gene is named only where the DNA matches it firmly. A row's size may be missing; if present it is once, few, many or a size class.

clone size	J gene	D gene	V gene	CDR3 protein	CDR3 DNA
-	TRBJ2-7	TRBD1	TRBV29-1	CSVPGQEGGQYF	TGCAGCGTACCCGGACAGGAAGGTGGGCAGTACTTC
-	TRBJ2-3	-	TRBV7-2	CASSLGRAYTDTQYF	TGTGCCAGCAGCTTAGGGCGGGCCTACACAGATACGCAGTATTTT
-	TRBJ2-7	-	TRBV21-1	CASSKVGGSSYEQYF	TGTGCCAGCAGCAAAGTTGGGGGGAGCTCCTACGAGCAGTACTTC
-	TRBJ1-2	-	TRBV6-5	CASSYGGGQSYGYTF	TGTGCCAGCAGTTACGGCGGCGGCCAGTCCTATGGCTACACCTTC
once	TRBJ1-3	-	TRBV28	CASSLIRGSGNTIYF	TGTGCCAGCAGTTTAATCAGGGGCTCTGGAAACACCATATATTTT
-	TRBJ1-1	-	TRBV5-1	CASSLGVVRELNTEAFF	TGCGCCAGCAGCTTAGGGGTTGTGAGGGAATTGAACACTGAAGCTTTCTTT
-	TRBJ1-1	-	TRBV19	CASSITTGGTEAFF	TGTGCCAGTAGTATAACCACAGGAGGCACTGAAGCTTTCTTT
-	TRBJ2-7	TRBD1	TRBV4-3	CASSQTPPGQGAREQYF	TGCGCCAGCAGCCAAACACCACCGGGACAGGGGGCGCGTGAGCAGTACTTC
once	TRBJ2-7	TRBD1	TRBV4-3	CASSQGTGPHYEQYF	TGCGCCAGCAGCCAAGGGACAGGGCCCCACTACGAGCAGTACTTC
once	TRBJ1-2	-	TRBV5-4	CASSLAPGNTYGYTF	TGTGCCAGCAGCTTGGCCCCAGGGAACACCTATGGCTACACCTTC
-	TRBJ2-5	-	TRBV7-2	CASSLRRETQYF	TGTGCCAGCAGCTTAAGGCGAGAGACCCAGTACTTC
-	TRBJ2-1	TRBD2	TRBV19	CASKAGENFNEQFF	TGTGCCAGTAAAGCGGGGGAAAACTTCAATGAGCAGTTCTTC
-	TRBJ2-7	-	TRBV4-3	CASSQDWGSPYEQYF	TGCGCCAGCAGCCAAGATTGGGGCAGTCCCTACGAGCAGTACTTC
-	TRBJ2-1	-	TRBV6-2/TRBV6-3	CASSYSGDYNEQFF	TGTGCCAGCAGTTACTCGGGGGATTACAATGAGCAGTTCTTC
few	TRBJ1-3	-	TRBV3-1/TRBV3-2	CASSQSPSGNTIYF	TGTGCCAGCAGCCAATCCCCCTCTGGAAACACCATATATTTT
-	TRBJ2-3	-	TRBV14	CASSQARGPDTQYF	TGTGCCAGCAGCCAAGCCAGGGGCCCAGATACGCAGTATTTT
-	TRBJ2-2	-	TRBV21-1	CASSTKQATGAGELFF	TGTGCCAGCAGCACAAAACAGGCCACAGGGGCCGGGGAGCTGTTTTTT
-	TRBJ2-5	-	TRBV30	CAWSVDQETQYF	TGTGCCTGGAGTGTGGACCAAGAGACCCAGTACTTC
-	TRBJ1-1	-	TRBV19	CASGEDRGMNTEAFF	TGTGCCAGTGGAGAGGACCGGGGGATGAACACTGAAGCTTTCTTT
-	TRBJ1-1	-	TRBV7-9	CASSPRVYDTEAFF	TGTGCCAGCAGCCCCAGGGTATATGACACTGAAGCTTTCTTT
-	TRBJ2-5	TRBD2	TRBV2	CASSRRTSGGETQYF	TGTGCCAGCAGCCGCAGGACTAGCGGGGGAGAGACCCAGTACTTC
-	TRBJ1-5	TRBD1	TRBV28	CASSFRQGDRNQPQHF	TGTGCCAGCAGTTTTCGACAGGGAGATCGCAATCAGCCCCAGCATTTT
-	TRBJ1-2	-	TRBV28	CASSFVGNNYGYTF	TGTGCCAGCAGTTTTGTCGGTAACAACTATGGCTACACCTTC
-	TRBJ2-1	TRBD2	TRBV7-6	CASSRMRVSGHNEQFF	TGTGCCAGCAGCCGGATGAGGGTTAGCGGGCACAATGAGCAGTTCTTC
once	TRBJ2-7	TRBD1	TRBV16	CASSPRTGDDEQYF	TGTGCCAGCAGCCCTAGGACAGGGGACGACGAGCAGTACTTC
-	TRBJ1-1	-	TRBV4-3	CASSQGQNTEAFF	TGCGCCAGCAGCCAAGGACAGAACACTGAAGCTTTCTTT
-	TRBJ2-7	-	TRBV11-1	CASSSGQPYEQYF	TGTGCCAGCAGCTCCGGACAACCCTACGAGCAGTACTTC
-	TRBJ1-1	TRBD1	TRBV19	CASSTDRGTEAFF	TGTGCCAGTAGCACGGACAGGGGGACTGAAGCTTTCTTT
-	TRBJ1-4	TRBD1	TRBV7-2	CASSFTGGEKLFF	TGTGCCAGCAGCTTCACAGGGGGGGAAAAACTGTTTTTT
few	TRBJ1-1	-	TRBV11-2	CASSSDMNTEAFF	TGTGCCAGCAGCTCCGACATGAACACTGAAGCTTTCTTT
-	TRBJ1-4	-	TRBV4-3	CASSQGSPSNEKLFF	TGCGCCAGCAGCCAAGGATCACCTTCTAATGAAAAACTGTTTTTT
-	TRBJ2-3	-	TRBV6-2/TRBV6-3	CASSSQTKPYTQYF	TGTGCCAGCAGTTCCCAAACGAAACCATATACGCAGTATTTT
-	TRBJ1-1	-	TRBV11-3	CASSLFPGTEAFF	TGTGCCAGCAGCTTGTTTCCGGGAACTGAAGCTTTCTTT
-	TRBJ2-3	-	TRBV6-2/TRBV6-3	CASSYSSSRGRDTQYF	TGTGCCAGCAGTTACTCGAGTTCTCGGGGCAGAGATACGCAGTATTTT
-	TRBJ1-1	-	TRBV19	CASNPGQYTEAFF	TGTGCCAGTAACCCAGGACAGTACACTGAAGCTTTCTTT
-	TRBJ2-7	TRBD2	TRBV9	CASSVEAGVSYEQYF	TGTGCCAGCAGCGTAGAGGCGGGGGTCTCCTACGAGCAGTACTTC
-	TRBJ2-2	-	TRBV7-9	CASSLAVNTGELFF	TGTGCCAGCAGCTTAGCGGTGAACACCGGGGAGCTGTTTTTT
-	TRBJ1-5	-	TRBV7-9	CASSLHSNQPQHF	TGTGCCAGCAGCTTACATAGCAATCAGCCCCAGCATTTT
-	TRBJ2-3	TRBD2	TRBV11-3	CASSSGLAGGTDTQYF	TGTGCCAGCAGCTCGGGACTAGCGGGGGGCACAGATACGCAGTATTTT
-	TRBJ2-1	TRBD2	TRBV11-2	CASSPVAGGRYNEQFF	TGTGCCAGCAGCCCCGTGGCGGGGGGGAGGTACAATGAGCAGTTCTTC